The 13 T cell receptor beta chains in this list originate from one sample, sequenced in a study of blood T cell repertoires in COVID-19. Clones were read by immunoSEQ multiplex PCR, and TCRdb kept only the in-frame ones, dropping some. The sample includes some 170,000 clones, roughly four fifths of them seen just once. Sequences were obtained from peripheral blood. These receptors came from a human donor in a cohort sampled during active COVID-19.

The chain employs TRBV19 and TRBJ1-1; TRBD1 matches at 7 bases. CDR1 is LNHDA and CDR2 is SQIVND in the germline V gene (reference sequence). The CDR3 extends over 17 amino acids. The ends lost 3 bases at V and 6 bases at J; junction bases unmatched: 16. The CDR3 DNA reads as TGTGCCAGTAGTATTCAGACAGGGTACTACAGCGGAGCTGAAGCTTTCTTT. Encoded protein: CASSIQTGYYSGAEAFF.

This clone was seen just once. V and J are TRBV9 and TRBJ2-1, with 9 bases identical to TRBD2. The germline gives CDR1 SGDLS, CDR2 YYNGEE. The V and J ends lost 1 base and 10 bases, in that order; junction bases with no gene match: 6. The CDR3 contains 14 residues. This chain's CDR3 is CASSVLQLAGEQFF. CDR3 nucleotides: TGTGCCAGCAGCGTACTCCAACTAGCGGGCGAGCAGTTCTTC.

This clone was detected once. The rearrangement uses TRBV6-2 or TRBV6-3 and TRBJ2-4; 8 positions match TRBD2. The CDR3 totals 16 residues. The J segment lost 1 base and the V segment lost 5 bases, leaving 7 bases of the junction unmatched. Germline V gene data show CDR1 as MNHEY and CDR2 as SVGEGT. In DNA form, the CDR3 reads TGTGCCAGCAGTGAGACGGGAGGGCCTGCCAAAAACATTCAGTACTTC. Encoded protein: CASSETGGPAKNIQYF.

The chain links TRBV5-1 to TRBJ2-5; D perhaps matches TRBD1 (6 bases). With 3 bases removed from V and 1 base from J, the gap between germline ends came to 22 bases. Germline V gene sequence: CDR1 SGHRS, CDR2 YFSETQ. The CDR3 totals 18 residues. The CDR3 nucleotides are TGCGCCAGCAGCTCATTCTTTGACAGGCCCCTGGGCCAAGAGACCCAGTACTTC. Translation gives CASSSFFDRPLGQETQYF.

The chain couples TRBV19 to TRBJ1-2; D is unresolved. CDR3 length equals 18 residues. V gave up 5 bases and J gave up 0 bases, with 22 bases separating them. The germline V gene encodes CDR1 LNHDA and CDR2 SQIVND (reference sequence). DNA of the CDR3: TGTGCCAGTAGTCCCGCCCCCCCAAGTACTCGAGCTAACTATGGCTACACCTTC. Amino acids: CASSPAPPSTRANYGYTF.

The chain carries TRBV5-1 and TRBJ1-1; D gene uncertain. The CDR3 length is 13 residues. The V gene's germline CDR1 is SGHRS and CDR2 YFSETQ. V lost 8 bases and J 5 bases, leaving 16 bases between the germline ends. The CDR3 DNA reads TGCGCCAGTAGGGAGGATAGAGGTACTGAAGCTTTCTTT. It codes for CASREDRGTEAFF. Looking up the rest from reference TRBV5-1 and TRBJ1-1 gives the full variable domain: KAGVTQTPRYLIKTRGQQVTLSCSPISGHRSVSWYQQTPGQGLQFLFEYFSETQRNKGNFPGRFSGRQFSNSRSEMNVSTLELGDSALYLCASREDRGTEAFFGQGTRLTVV.

This clone turned up a few times. The chain uses TRBV19 and TRBJ1-5, with 10 bases lining up with TRBD1. The CDR3 sequence is 14 residues long. Losses at the gene ends were 5 bases for V and 7 bases for J; bases not matched to a gene: 5. CDR1 is LNHDA, CDR2 SQIVND, per germline (reference sequence). CDR3 protein: CASSRTGGMQPQHF. DNA of the CDR3: TGTGCCAGTAGTCGGACAGGGGGTATGCAGCCCCAGCATTTT. The entire variable domain, with the rest obtained from reference TRBV19 and TRBJ1-5, is as follows: DGGITQSPKYLFRKEGQNVTLSCEQNLNHDAMYWYRQDPGQGLRLIYYSQIVNDFQKGDIAEGYSVSREKKESFPLTVTSAQKNPTAFYLCASSRTGGMQPQHFGDGTRLSIL.

This chain joins TRBV10-3 and TRBJ2-2; 7 bases align to TRBD1. This CDR3 is built from 14 residues. CDR1 and CDR2 from the germline V gene are ENHRY and SYGVKD. V lost 9 bases, J lost 4 bases, and 8 bases stayed unmatched. For the CDR3, the DNA is TGTGCCATGACTGAGACAGGGCCCACCGGGGAGCTGTTTTTT. Its protein is CAMTETGPTGELFF.

The chain recombines TRBV3-1 (or the pseudogene TRBV3-2) with TRBJ2-2; 10 bases fit TRBD2. Trimming removed 0 bases from V and 8 bases from J; junction bases left unmatched: 3. The CDR3 covers 15 residues. Germline-derived CDR1 and CDR2 are LGHDT and YNNKEL (reference sequence). The CDR3 here is CASSQEGTSAGELFF. Here the CDR3 DNA reads TGTGCCAGCAGCCAAGAAGGGACTAGCGCAGGGGAGCTGTTTTTT.

This chain links TRBV5-1 with TRBJ2-5, with D tentatively TRBD1 (6 bases). Trimming stripped 4 bases from V and 7 bases from J, with 8 bases between. The CDR3 has 11 amino acids. Per germline, CDR1 SGHRS and CDR2 YFSETQ. CDR3 sequence (DNA): TGCGCCAGCAGCCTACAGGGGACCCAGTACTTC. This codes for CASSLQGTQYF. Supplemented by reference TRBV5-1 and TRBJ2-5, the full variable domain reads KAGVTQTPRYLIKTRGQQVTLSCSPISGHRSVSWYQQTPGQGLQFLFEYFSETQRNKGNFPGRFSGRQFSNSRSEMNVSTLELGDSALYLCASSLQGTQYFGPGTRLLVL.

This rearrangement joins TRBV30 to TRBJ2-1, with D maybe TRBD2 (7 bases). This CDR3 has 12 amino acids. CDR1 and CDR2 from the germline V gene are GTSNPN and SVGIG (reference sequence). The CDR3 region is CARSAGAGEQFF. The DNA of the CDR3 is TGTGCACGGAGCGCGGGGGCGGGTGAGCAGTTCTTC.

This clone was detected only once. This chain links TRBV11-2 with TRBJ2-7; no firm D call. The CDR3 is made up of 12 amino acids. The V and J ends lost 5 bases and 3 bases respectively, with 8 bases between them. Germline V gene lookup returns CDR1 SGHAT and CDR2 FQNNGV. The CDR3 here is CASSRSDYEQYF. The CDR3 bases are TGTGCCAGCAGCCGAAGCGACTACGAGCAGTACTTC.

This clone is a singleton in its sample. This rearrangement joins TRBV5-6 to TRBJ2-7; 8 bases agree with TRBD1. CDR1 is SGHDT, CDR2 YYEEEE, per germline. This CDR3 comprises 16 residues. V shed 0 bases, J shed 6 bases, and the junction held 11 bases outside the gene matches. The CDR3 is CASSLGAGGGLSEQYF. The CDR3 DNA is TGTGCCAGCAGCTTGGGGGCAGGGGGCGGCTTGTCCGAGCAGTACTTC.